A single sample gave rise to the 10 T cell receptor beta chains below, sequenced in a study of T cells in Graves' hyperthyroidism and ophthalmopathy. RNA transcripts served as the template for amplifying TCR beta CDR3 regions. During a first-round RT-PCR of the TCR CDR3, the HTBI primer set was used. TCRdb redid the calling of the multiplex PCR reads with MiXCR, one entry per CDR3 protein. This table holds about 570,000 distinct CDR3 sequences, 11% to 15% found once. The specimen sequenced was blood. The source is a woman between 40 and 50 years old with Graves' hyperthyroidism.

The chain joins TRBV6-1 to TRBJ1-5, with D perhaps matching TRBD1 (5 bases). In germline, CDR1 is MNHNS, CDR2 SASEGT. V lost 7 bases, J lost 2 bases, and 21 bases lay in between. The CDR3 is made up of 17 amino acids. For the CDR3, the DNA is TGTGCCAGCAACCCGGGACGCCCCGGCGGTGGCAATCAGCCCCAGCATTTT. Protein: CASNPGRPGGGNQPQHF.

This rearrangement joins TRBV19 to TRBJ2-2; D is possibly TRBD2 (5 bases). V was trimmed by 7 bases and J by 0 bases, leaving 15 bases between them. CDR1 LNHDA and CDR2 SQIVND come from the germline V gene (reference sequence). This CDR3 has 16 amino acids. The CDR3, as DNA: TGTGCCAGTAATGGTTGGACTGATGCGAACACCGGGGAGCTGTTTTTT. As protein: CASNGWTDANTGELFF.

This clonotype appeared a few times. The chain joins TRBV7-9 to TRBJ1-3, with a weak D call TRBD1 (6 bases). The CDR3 spans 16 residues. The V and J ends lost 5 bases and 0 bases respectively, with 14 bases between them. Per the germline V gene, CDR1 is SEHNR and CDR2 is FQNEAQ (reference sequence). This CDR3 is CASSPPGQTSGNTIYF. The CDR3, as DNA: TGTGCCAGCAGCCCCCCCGGACAGACCTCTGGAAACACCATATATTTT.

This clonotype was seen many times. The chain recombines TRBV12-3 or TRBV12-4 with TRBJ2-1; TRBD2 matches at 12 bases. The CDR3 spans 14 residues. V was pared by 6 bases and J by 5 bases, with 2 bases of the junction left unmatched. The CDR3 is CASRRLAGDNEQFF. For the CDR3, the DNA is TGTGCCAGCAGGAGACTAGCGGGGGACAATGAGCAGTTCTTC.

This chain links TRBV12-3 or TRBV12-4 with TRBJ2-1, with TRBD2 matching over 7 bases. This CDR3 has 14 residues. The junction had 5 bases not matched to a gene; V was cut back by 7 bases and J by 2 bases. Here the CDR3 reads CASTYGRPYNEQFF. Here the CDR3 DNA reads TGTGCCAGCACTTACGGGAGGCCCTACAATGAGCAGTTCTTC.

The chain combines TRBV27 with TRBJ2-1; TRBD1 is a possible D gene (5 bases). The CDR3 spans 13 residues. V lost 8 bases and J lost 7, with 15 bases in between. Per the germline V gene, CDR1 is MNHEY and CDR2 is SMNVEV (reference sequence). The CDR3 loop reads CASGKGRVNEQFF. The CDR3 DNA is TGTGCCAGCGGAAAAGGCAGGGTGAATGAGCAGTTCTTC.

Only a few counts were recorded for this clonotype. The chain recombines TRBV20-1 with TRBJ2-7; D unresolved. The germline V gene encodes CDR1 DFQATT and CDR2 SNEGSKA (reference sequence). This CDR3 comprises 12 residues. V gave up 2 bases and J gave up 5 bases, with 10 bases separating them. CDR3 DNA: TGCAGTGCTAGACCCTCAGCTAACGAGCAGTACTTC. Its protein product is CSARPSANEQYF.

J is TRBJ2-1 and V is TRBV12-5; 7 bases line up with TRBD2. Trimming cost V 6 bases and J 0 bases; bases outside gene matches: 8. CDR1 LGHNT and CDR2 FRNRAP come from the germline V gene. The CDR3 is 16 amino acids. The CDR3 region has the DNA TGTGCTAGTGGACCCCTAGCGGCGAGCTCCTACAATGAGCAGTTCTTC. This codes for CASGPLAASSYNEQFF.

This chain uses TRBV7-3 with TRBJ2-1; 7 bases are shared with TRBD1. Germline CDR1 is SGHTA and CDR2 is FQGTGA. V trimming: 4 bases; J trimming: 9 bases; junction bases outside the gene matches: 3. The CDR3 is made up of 12 amino acids. The CDR3 sequence is CASSWSGGEQFF. The DNA of the CDR3 is TGTGCCAGCAGCTGGTCAGGGGGTGAGCAGTTCTTC.

This clonotype was seen repeatedly, ten times or more. The rearrangement uses TRBV11-1 and TRBJ2-1, with a tentative D call TRBD2 (5 bases). Germline-derived CDR1 and CDR2 are SGHAT and FQDESV (reference sequence). The CDR3 extends over 18 amino acids. Trimming took 1 base from V and 0 from J, leaving 16 bases between them. CDR3 sequence: CASSLDVSALSSYNEQFF. CDR3 nucleotide sequence: TGTGCCAGCAGCTTAGACGTTAGCGCTCTTAGCTCCTACAATGAGCAGTTCTTC.